This T cell receptor (beta chain) was recorded in a study of T cell repertoires in cytomegalovirus infection. General study findings and limits: CMV carriers having the relevant HLA were flagged by cumulative public TCR beta family frequency. CMV-specific TCR beta clonotypes restricted by HLA-C dominated the ex vivo response.

The V gene's germline CDR1 is SGHVS and CDR2 FQNEAQ. There are 17 residues in the CDR3. The ends were cut back, 0 bases at V and 3 bases at J, with 14 bases in the middle. TCRdb called the reads again in MiXCR, with one record for every CDR3 protein. The table has about 500,000 distinct CDR3 sequences, roughly a third seen once. Comments on this clonotype: Its antigen is not identified.

The source material was cultured PBMCs, sampled from culture after CMV antigen stimulation. The clonotype was recovered from a human donor in good health (CMV status not recorded). Some clones in this sample may be carry-over from other donors' samples. The rearrangement links TRBV7-8 to TRBJ2-2; D call uncertain. CDR3 sequence reads: CASSLARPRRDTGELFF. CDR3 bases: TGTGCCAGCAGCTTAGCGCGTCCTAGACGAGACACCGGGGAGCTGTTTTTT.